This entry describes one T cell receptor beta chain. The data were taken from a study of blood T cell repertoires in COVID-19. Study at large: PBMCs, B-cell-depleted T cells, or T cells provided the cDNA or gDNA that made up the material.

Each participant's cohort was designated according to participant-reported clinical history. The V and J ends lost 4 bases and 4 bases, in that order; junction bases with no gene match: 15. CDR1 and CDR2 (germline): SGHAT, FQNNGV. This CDR3 has 17 amino acids. Authors' analysis steps: Estimated nucleated cell counts came from reference gene primer amplification. The assay was immunoSEQ multiplex PCR, and TCRdb's table has in-frame clones only and misses some. Clone size and the V and J calls come from that table; the DNA yielded D and trimming. The data hold approximately 170,000 clones, with 80% to 90% observed a single time.

This clonotype was sampled from a woman aged 45-59 years in a cohort exposed to, infected with or recovered from COVID-19 (not recorded which). The specimen was PBMCs or T cells enriched from blood (not recorded which). V and J are TRBV11-2 and TRBJ2-7; 8 bases agree with TRBD1. The CDR3 here is CASSSLRAAGGRYEQYF. DNA for the CDR3: TGTGCCAGCAGCTCCCTCAGGGCAGCAGGGGGCAGGTACGAGCAGTACTTC. The variable domain in full, with the rest retrieved from reference TRBV11-2 and TRBJ2-7, is EAGVAQSPRYKIIEKRQSVAFWCNPISGHATLYWYQQILGQGPKLLIQFQNNGVVDDSQLPKDRFSAERLKGVDSTLKIQPAKLEDSAVYLCASSSLRAAGGRYEQYFGPGTRLTVT.